The 23 T cell receptor beta chains reported below all come from one sample, sequenced in a study of T cells in Graves' hyperthyroidism and ophthalmopathy. Researchers took RNA transcripts and amplified the TCR beta CDR3 regions from them. HTBI primers drove first-round RT-PCR of the TCR CDR3. Using its own MiXCR run on the multiplex PCR reads, TCRdb lists one record per CDR3 protein. The sample records about 690,000 distinct CDR3 sequences, around a sixth being singletons. Material for sequencing was blood. The receptor set was obtained from a man in his forties or fifties with Graves' hyperthyroidism.

This clonotype was seen at least ten times. V usage is TRBV5-4 and J usage is TRBJ2-7; 7 nucleotides agree with TRBD2. V lost 0 bases, J lost 2 bases, and 5 bases stayed unmatched. Germline CDR1 is SGHNT and CDR2 is YYREEE (reference sequence). This CDR3 has 15 residues. CDR3 coding DNA: TGTGCCAGCAGCTTGGTTTCGGGAGGCCCCTACGAGCAGTACTTC. Translated: CASSLVSGGPYEQYF.

This clonotype was observed at least ten times. The rearrangement uses TRBV11-2 and TRBJ2-7; 7 nucleotides line up with TRBD2. Per the germline V gene, CDR1 is SGHAT and CDR2 is FQNNGV. V dropped 5 bases and J dropped 2; count of bases not matched to a gene: 3. The CDR3 loop spans 13 amino acids. This chain's CDR3 is CASSRGTTYEQYF. The DNA of the CDR3 is TGTGCCAGCAGCCGAGGGACTACCTACGAGCAGTACTTC.

The gene calls are TRBV7-6 and TRBJ2-1, with D unresolved. V lost 2 bases, J lost 9 bases, and 11 bases lay in between. CDR3 length: 13 amino acids. Germline V lookup: CDR1 SGHVS, CDR2 FNYEAQ. CDR3 sequence (DNA): TGTGCCAGCAGCTTAAAGGCCCCGCGTGAGCAGTTCTTC. Translated: CASSLKAPREQFF.

In this sample, this clonotype turned up many times. The chain joins TRBV9 to TRBJ2-1, with TRBD2 as a possible D gene (6 bases). The V end was cut by 4 bases, the J end by 2 bases, with 19 bases between. The V gene's germline CDR1 is SGDLS and CDR2 YYNGEE. This CDR3 is 17 amino acids long. The CDR3 nucleotides read TGTGCCAGCAGCCCGGATTGGGGGAGGAGGGCCTACAATGAGCAGTTCTTC. Protein: CASSPDWGRRAYNEQFF.

The chain is built from TRBV6-1 and TRBJ2-1; D might be TRBD1 (6 bases). The CDR3 is 16 residues long. Trimming removed 8 bases from V and 4 bases from J, with 21 bases in between. Per germline, CDR1 MNHNS and CDR2 SASEGT. The CDR3: CASFRGGGLEYNEQFF. As DNA, the CDR3 is TGTGCCAGCTTTCGAGGTGGGGGCCTCGAGTACAATGAGCAGTTCTTC.

A few counts support this clonotype. V gene TRBV7-2 combines with J gene TRBJ2-3; the D is unclear. The V and J ends lost 9 bases and 4 bases respectively, with 11 bases between them. The CDR3 is 12 amino acids. Germline lookup yields CDR1 SGHTA and CDR2 FQGNSA. Here the CDR3 reads CASQTYPDTQYF. CDR3 DNA sequence: TGTGCCAGTCAAACCTACCCAGATACGCAGTATTTT.

This clonotype has just a few counts. The chain employs TRBV4-3 and TRBJ2-7; the D gene could be TRBD1 or TRBD2 (5 bases each). The CDR3 runs 15 residues. Between the trimmed V and J ends, which lost 3 bases and 6 bases, there was a span of 18 bases. Germline V lookup: CDR1 LGHNA, CDR2 YSLEER. The CDR3 nucleotides read TGCGCCAGCAGCCATCTACCCCCCCGGGACGGCGAGCAGTACTTC. Translated: CASSHLPPRDGEQYF.

In its sample, this clonotype was seen many times. V usage is TRBV2 and J usage is TRBJ2-1; D might be TRBD1 (6 bases). The V end was cut by 2 bases, the J end by 9 bases, with 11 bases between. Germline values: CDR1 SNHLY, CDR2 FYNNEI. There are 13 residues in the CDR3. CDR3: CASSEWGRAEQFF. DNA for the CDR3: TGTGCCAGCAGTGAATGGGGGCGAGCTGAGCAGTTCTTC.

In its sample, this clonotype was seen a few times. The chain is built from TRBV7-8 and TRBJ2-3; 15 bases align to TRBD2. The CDR3 contains 19 residues. CDR1 is SGHVS, CDR2 FQNEAQ, per germline. V shed 4 bases and J 0 bases; nucleotides not matched to a gene: 8. This CDR3 is CASSSGLAGGLPSTDTQYF. CDR3 nucleotide sequence: TGTGCCAGCAGCTCGGGACTAGCGGGAGGCCTCCCTAGCACAGATACGCAGTATTTT.

CDR3 residues: CASSLVSRGAGGWGNIQYF. In nucleotides, the CDR3 is TGTGCCAGCAGCTTAGTGAGCCGGGGAGCGGGAGGCTGGGGAAACATTCAGTACTTC. The rearrangement joins TRBV11-2 to TRBJ2-4; 9 bases agree with TRBD2. The CDR3 runs to 19 residues. Germline V gene sequence: CDR1 SGHAT, CDR2 FQNNGV. With 1 base clipped from V and 6 bases from J, the junction kept 16 bases outside the gene matches.

This clonotype was observed a few times. The chain links TRBV5-1 to TRBJ1-4; D call uncertain. The CDR3 length is 13 residues. From germline, CDR1 is SGHRS and CDR2 YFSETQ. The V and J ends lost 3 bases and 4 bases respectively, with 7 bases between them. CDR3 nucleotides: TGCGCCAGCAGCTCCCTCAATAATGAAAAACTGTTTTTT. Translated: CASSSLNNEKLFF.

This clonotype was found a few times. The chain carries TRBV28 and TRBJ1-4; D is uncertain. Germline CDR1 reads MDHEN; CDR2 reads SYDVKM. CDR3 length: 17 amino acids. With 3 bases removed from V and 5 bases from J, the gap between germline ends came to 19 bases. CDR3 DNA: TGTGCCAGCAGTTTTTACGCTATCGACACACTGAATGAAAAACTGTTTTTT. Translation: CASSFYAIDTLNEKLFF. Looking up the rest from reference TRBV28 and TRBJ1-4 gives the full variable domain: DVKVTQSSRYLVKRTGEKVFLECVQDMDHENMFWYRQDPGLGLRLIYFSYDVKMKEKGDIPEGYSVSREKKERFSLILESASTNQTSMYLCASSFYAIDTLNEKLFFGSGTQLSVL.

This clonotype was counted ten times or more. The chain has TRBV28 and TRBJ2-1; unclear D gene. This CDR3 spans 14 amino acids. V lost 5 bases and J lost 8, with 16 bases in between. From germline, CDR1 is MDHEN and CDR2 SYDVKM. The CDR3 DNA follows: TGTGCCAGCAGTCCTAGGCTCGAGAGGCATGAGCAGTTCTTC. Translating it yields CASSPRLERHEQFF.

The genes are TRBV7-9 and TRBJ1-4; 7 bases map to TRBD1. Germline-derived CDR1 and CDR2 are SEHNR and FQNEAQ (reference sequence). V lost 5 bases to trimming and J lost 6 bases; unmatched junction nucleotides: 6. The CDR3 length is 14 residues. The CDR3: CASSRQGGDEKLFF. DNA of the CDR3: TGTGCCAGCAGCCGACAGGGCGGTGATGAAAAACTGTTTTTT.

The chain uses TRBV29-1 and TRBJ2-5, with no clear D. The germline gives CDR1 SQVTM, CDR2 ANQGSEA. V was clipped by 5 bases and J by 2 bases, with 9 bases between them. CDR3 length: 12 residues. CDR3 loop: CSVRYTQETQYF. The CDR3 bases are TGCAGCGTTCGATATACTCAAGAGACCCAGTACTTC.

In its sample, this clonotype was seen many times. This chain joins TRBV13 and TRBJ2-1, with D hard to call. The CDR3 consists of 11 residues. Germline CDR1 reads PRHDT; CDR2 reads FYEKMQ (reference sequence). Between the trimmed V and J ends, which lost 8 bases and 7 bases, there was a span of 9 bases. In DNA form, the CDR3 reads TGTGCCAGCGGCGTTGGGAATGAGCAGTTCTTC. Encoded protein: CASGVGNEQFF.

This clonotype was seen many times. The genes are TRBV10-3 and TRBJ2-2; tentatively, D is TRBD1 (7 bases). Per the germline V gene, CDR1 is ENHRY and CDR2 is SYGVKD. The ends were cut back, 3 bases at V and 3 bases at J, with 32 bases in the middle. This CDR3 has 22 residues. CDR3 DNA: TGTGCCATCAGTGATGATGAGGGACCCAGGAGGGGGCAGGATTGGGACACCGGGGAGCTGTTTTTT. This codes for CAISDDEGPRRGQDWDTGELFF.

The chain uses TRBV7-9 and TRBJ2-6; D unresolved. V was cut by 6 bases and J by 0 bases, with 9 bases left in between. The CDR3 sequence is 15 residues long. Germline loops: CDR1 SEHNR, CDR2 FQNEAQ (reference sequence). CDR3 in DNA: TGTGCCAGCAGTTTACCCCCCTCTGGGGCCAACGTCCTGACTTTC. It codes for CASSLPPSGANVLTF.

This clonotype was observed many times. This chain links TRBV6-1 with TRBJ2-1, with 9 bases matching TRBD2. The CDR3 is 18 residues long. Germline CDR1 and CDR2: MNHNS and SASEGT. V was clipped by 2 bases and J by 2 bases; unmatched bases: 10. The CDR3 nucleotides read TGTGCCAGCAGTGAATCGGGGGTATTAGCGGGAGCCTACAATGAGCAGTTCTTC. It codes for CASSESGVLAGAYNEQFF.

This clonotype has at least ten counts. V and J are TRBV3-1 and TRBJ2-1; no reliable D call. V lost 0 bases to trimming and J lost 8 bases, with 14 bases between them. The CDR3 covers 15 residues. Germline V gene lookup returns CDR1 LGHDT and CDR2 YNNKEL (reference sequence). CDR3 sequence reads: CASSQDDSLLDEQFF. The CDR3, as DNA: TGTGCCAGCAGCCAAGATGACTCCCTCCTTGATGAGCAGTTCTTC.

This clonotype was seen ten or more times. V usage is TRBV5-4 and J usage is TRBJ2-1; 14 positions match TRBD2. V trimming: 4 bases; J trimming: 9 bases; junction bases outside the gene matches: 9. The length of the CDR3 is 16 residues. Germline CDR1 SGHNT, CDR2 YYREEE (reference sequence). The CDR3 protein is CASSPGLAGGYGEQFF. The CDR3 nucleotides read TGTGCCAGCAGCCCCGGACTAGCGGGAGGATACGGTGAGCAGTTCTTC.

This chain uses TRBV24-1 with TRBJ2-7; D not certain. The CDR3 sequence is 16 residues long. The V end lost 1 base, the J end lost 0 bases, and 12 bases lay between the germline ends. Germline CDR1 reads KGHDR; CDR2 reads SFDVKD. The CDR3: CATSDLPGPSSYEQYF. The CDR3 coding sequence is TGTGCCACCAGTGATTTACCCGGGCCAAGCTCCTACGAGCAGTACTTC.

This clonotype was found many times. V is TRBV11-2 and J is TRBJ1-5; D might be TRBD1 (6 bases). Trimming stripped 5 bases from V and 3 bases from J, with 11 bases between. CDR3 length equals 14 residues. Germline CDR1 and CDR2: SGHAT and FQNNGV. The CDR3 loop reads CASSLTGTNQPQHF. CDR3 sequence (DNA): TGTGCCAGCAGCCTAACAGGGACCAATCAGCCCCAGCATTTT.